This T cell receptor beta chain was identified in a study of Tregs in tolerant kidney transplant recipients. About the research overall: Recipients received nonmyeloablative bone marrow transplants from related graft donors, with transient mixed chimerism. Study-level results: Some patients' samples used different primers over time, so nucleotide sequences weren't comparable. Biological reproducibility was not directly addressed in this study.

The V end was cut by 0 bases, the J end by 4 bases, with 11 bases between. CDR3 length equals 15 residues. In germline, CDR1 is SGDLS, CDR2 YYNGEE. Only a few counts were recorded for this clone. What it binds is unknown. Produced via immunoSEQ multiplex PCR; TCRdb's table is partial and in-frame only. The data contain 110,000 or so clones, almost 90% of them singletons. The V call is TRBV9, the J call TRBJ2-1; D remains ambiguous. This receptor was taken from a human donor who received a combined kidney and bone marrow transplant. The sequencing here drew on CD4+ T cells from blood, taken before the transplant. CDR3 DNA: TGTGCCAGCAGCGTAGGCGCCGGTACTTACAATGAGCAGTTCTTC. This codes for CASSVGAGTYNEQFF.